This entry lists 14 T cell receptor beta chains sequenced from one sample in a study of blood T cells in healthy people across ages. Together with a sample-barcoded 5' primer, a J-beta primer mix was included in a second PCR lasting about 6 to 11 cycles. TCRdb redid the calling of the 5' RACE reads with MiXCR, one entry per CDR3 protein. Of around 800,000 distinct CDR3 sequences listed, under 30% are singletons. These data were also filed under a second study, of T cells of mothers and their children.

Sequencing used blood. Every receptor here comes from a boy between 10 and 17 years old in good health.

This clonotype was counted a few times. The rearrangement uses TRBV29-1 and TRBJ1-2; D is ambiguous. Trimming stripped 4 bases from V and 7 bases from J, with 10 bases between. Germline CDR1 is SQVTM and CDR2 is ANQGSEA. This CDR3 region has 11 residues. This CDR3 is CSVGPGGGYTF. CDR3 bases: TGCAGCGTTGGCCCTGGAGGTGGCTACACCTTC.

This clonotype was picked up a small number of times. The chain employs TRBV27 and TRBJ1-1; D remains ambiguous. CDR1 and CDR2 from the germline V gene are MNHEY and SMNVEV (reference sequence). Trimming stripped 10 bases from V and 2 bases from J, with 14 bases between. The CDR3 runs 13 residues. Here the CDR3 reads CATSLKQNTEAFF. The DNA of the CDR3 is TGTGCCACCTCACTTAAGCAAAACACTGAAGCTTTCTTT.

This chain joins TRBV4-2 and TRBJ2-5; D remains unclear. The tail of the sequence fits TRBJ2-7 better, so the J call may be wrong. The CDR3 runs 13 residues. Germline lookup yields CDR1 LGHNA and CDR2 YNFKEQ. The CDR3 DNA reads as TGTGCCAGCAGCCAACCGGCCTTGTCCGAGCAGTACTTC. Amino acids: CASSQPALSEQYF.

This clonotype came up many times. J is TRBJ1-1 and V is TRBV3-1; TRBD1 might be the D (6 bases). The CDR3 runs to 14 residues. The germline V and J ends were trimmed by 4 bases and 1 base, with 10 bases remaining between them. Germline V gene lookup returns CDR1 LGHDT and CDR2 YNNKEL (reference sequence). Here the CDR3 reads CASSPGAWNTEAFF. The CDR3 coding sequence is TGTGCCAGCAGCCCGGGGGCTTGGAACACTGAAGCTTTCTTT.

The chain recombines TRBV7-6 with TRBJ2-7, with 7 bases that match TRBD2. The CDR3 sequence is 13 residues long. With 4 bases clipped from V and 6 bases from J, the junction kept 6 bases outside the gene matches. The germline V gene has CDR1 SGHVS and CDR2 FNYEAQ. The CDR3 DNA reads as TGTGCCAGCAGCTCTAGCGGAGGTACCGAGCAGTACTTC. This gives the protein CASSSSGGTEQYF.

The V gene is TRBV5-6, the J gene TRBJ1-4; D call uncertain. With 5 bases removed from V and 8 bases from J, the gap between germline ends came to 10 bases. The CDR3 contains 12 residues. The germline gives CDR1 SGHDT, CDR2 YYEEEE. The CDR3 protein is CASSQVEEKLFF. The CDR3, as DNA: TGTGCCAGCAGTCAGGTGGAGGAAAAACTGTTTTTT.

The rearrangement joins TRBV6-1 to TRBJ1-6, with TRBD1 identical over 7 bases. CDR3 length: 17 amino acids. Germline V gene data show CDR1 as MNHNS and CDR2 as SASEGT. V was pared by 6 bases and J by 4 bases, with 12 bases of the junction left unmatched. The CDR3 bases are TGTGCCAGCAGAGACAGGGTCCTACGTTCTTATAATTCACCCCTCCACTTT. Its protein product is CASRDRVLRSYNSPLHF.

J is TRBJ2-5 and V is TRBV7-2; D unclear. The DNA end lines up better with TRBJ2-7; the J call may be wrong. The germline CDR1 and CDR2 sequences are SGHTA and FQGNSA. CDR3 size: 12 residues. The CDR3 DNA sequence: TGTGCCAGCAGCTCCTACAGTTCCGAGCAGTACTTC. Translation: CASSSYSSEQYF.

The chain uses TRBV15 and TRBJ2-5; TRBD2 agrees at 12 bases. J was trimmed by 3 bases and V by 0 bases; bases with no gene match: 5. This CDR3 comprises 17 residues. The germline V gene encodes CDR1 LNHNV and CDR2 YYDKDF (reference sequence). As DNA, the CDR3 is TGTGCCACCAGCAGAGATTTGCCTAGCGGGGGGGAAGAGACCCAGTACTTC. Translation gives CATSRDLPSGGEETQYF. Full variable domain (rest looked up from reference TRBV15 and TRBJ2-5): DAMVIQNPRYQVTQFGKPVTLSCSQTLNHNVMYWYQQKSSQAPKLLFHYYDKDFNNEADTPDNFQSRRPNTSFCFLDIRSPGLGDTAMYLCATSRDLPSGGEETQYFGPGTRLLVL.

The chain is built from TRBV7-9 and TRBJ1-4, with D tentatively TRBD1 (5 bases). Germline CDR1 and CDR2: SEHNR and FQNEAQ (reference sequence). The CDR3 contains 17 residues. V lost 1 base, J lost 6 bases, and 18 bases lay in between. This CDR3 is CASSLVIGGADDEKLFF. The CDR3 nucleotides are TGTGCCAGCAGCTTAGTGATAGGAGGGGCGGACGATGAAAAACTGTTTTTT. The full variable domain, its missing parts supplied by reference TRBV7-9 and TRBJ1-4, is DTGVSQNPRHKITKRGQNVTFRCDPISEHNRLYWYRQTLGQGPEFLTYFQNEAQLEKSRLLSDRFSAERPKGSFSTLEIQRTEQGDSAMYLCASSLVIGGADDEKLFFGSGTQLSVL.

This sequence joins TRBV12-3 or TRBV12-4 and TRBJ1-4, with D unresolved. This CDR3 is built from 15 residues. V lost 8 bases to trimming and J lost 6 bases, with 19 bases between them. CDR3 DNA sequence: TGTGCCAGCCGAGTTTCGTCCTACCGAGATGAAAAACTGTTTTTT. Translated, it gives CASRVSSYRDEKLFF.

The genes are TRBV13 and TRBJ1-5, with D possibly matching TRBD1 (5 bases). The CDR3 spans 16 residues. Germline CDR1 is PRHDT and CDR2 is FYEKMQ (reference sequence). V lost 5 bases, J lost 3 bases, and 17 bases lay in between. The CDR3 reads CASSRSGQGNNQPQHF. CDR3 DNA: TGTGCCAGCAGCCGCTCGGGGCAGGGAAACAATCAGCCCCAGCATTTT.

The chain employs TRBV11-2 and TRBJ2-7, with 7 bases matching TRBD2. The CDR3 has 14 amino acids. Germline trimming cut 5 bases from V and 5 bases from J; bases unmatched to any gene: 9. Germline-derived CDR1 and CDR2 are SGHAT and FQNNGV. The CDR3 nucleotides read TGTGCCAGCAGCCGGCGGGGGTACCCCAACGAGCAGTACTTC. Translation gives CASSRRGYPNEQYF.

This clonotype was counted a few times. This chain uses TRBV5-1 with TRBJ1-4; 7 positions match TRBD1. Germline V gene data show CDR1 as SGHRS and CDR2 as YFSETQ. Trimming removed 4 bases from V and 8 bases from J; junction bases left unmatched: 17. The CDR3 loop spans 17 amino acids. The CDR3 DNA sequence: TGCGCCAGCAGCAAACGGACAGGAGATCGACGAGGGGAAAAACTGTTTTTT. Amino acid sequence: CASSKRTGDRRGEKLFF. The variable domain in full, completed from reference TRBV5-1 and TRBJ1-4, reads KAGVTQTPRYLIKTRGQQVTLSCSPISGHRSVSWYQQTPGQGLQFLFEYFSETQRNKGNFPGRFSGRQFSNSRSEMNVSTLELGDSALYLCASSKRTGDRRGEKLFFGSGTQLSVL.